This T cell receptor (beta chain) comes out of a study of cytomegalovirus exposure and HLA in healthy donors. Study results and caveats: Trimming of TCR beta V- and J-genes showed a link, identified in a later analysis, to a missense DCLRE1C variant. Earlier analysis yielded a pattern in which most TCR beta V segments were productive about 90% or about 30% of the time. The authors enumerated around 150 TCR beta chains as linked to cytomegalovirus.

The donors were healthy bone marrow donors. The V gene's germline CDR1 is SGHNT and CDR2 YYREEE (reference sequence). The CDR3 is 14 residues long. With V trimmed by 9 bases and J by 6 bases, 9 bases remained unmatched. The PCR contained 60 Vbeta and 13 Jbeta primers. The method was immunoSEQ multiplex PCR; TCRdb's version includes in-frame clones alone and lacks a portion of them. Of roughly 130,000 clones detected, about 74% appear once; the ten largest clones hold almost 6%. As regards this clone: What it binds is unknown.

The origin of this receptor is a woman aged 45-60 years in good health and CMV-seropositive. V usage is TRBV5-4 and J usage is TRBJ2-1; 10 nucleotides agree with TRBD1. Source material: PBMCs. CDR3 amino acids: CAITFRDRGNEQFF. CDR3 sequence (DNA): TGTGCCATCACTTTCCGGGACAGGGGCAATGAGCAGTTCTTC.